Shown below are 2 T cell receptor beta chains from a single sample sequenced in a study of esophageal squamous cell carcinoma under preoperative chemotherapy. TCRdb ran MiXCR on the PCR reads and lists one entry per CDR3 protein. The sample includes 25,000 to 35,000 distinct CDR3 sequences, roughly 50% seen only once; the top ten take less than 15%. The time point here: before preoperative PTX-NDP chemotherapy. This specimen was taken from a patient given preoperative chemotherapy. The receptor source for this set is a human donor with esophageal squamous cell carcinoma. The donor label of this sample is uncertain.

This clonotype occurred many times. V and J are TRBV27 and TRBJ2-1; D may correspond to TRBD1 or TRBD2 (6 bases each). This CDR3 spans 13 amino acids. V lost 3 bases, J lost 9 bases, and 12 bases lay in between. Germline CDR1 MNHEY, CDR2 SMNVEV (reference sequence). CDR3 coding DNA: TGTGCCAGCAGTTTGGGACTCAGGGGTGAGCAGTTCTTC. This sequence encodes CASSLGLRGEQFF.

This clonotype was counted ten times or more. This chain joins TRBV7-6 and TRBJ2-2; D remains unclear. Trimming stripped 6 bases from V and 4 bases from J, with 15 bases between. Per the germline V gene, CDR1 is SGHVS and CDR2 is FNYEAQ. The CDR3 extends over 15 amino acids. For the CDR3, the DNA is TGTGCCAGCAGTTCCTATAGAATAAGCACCGGGGAGCTGTTTTTT. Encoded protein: CASSSYRISTGELFF. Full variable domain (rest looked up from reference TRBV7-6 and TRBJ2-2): GAGVSQSPRYKVTKRGQDVALRCDPISGHVSLYWYRQALGQGPEFLTYFNYEAQQDKSGLPNDRFSAERPEGSISTLTIQRTEQRDSAMYRCASSSYRISTGELFFGEGSRLTVL.